These 17 T cell receptor beta chains share one sample of origin, sequenced in a study of blood T cell repertoires in COVID-19. Only in-frame clones appear in the TCRdb table, and some are missing; sequencing was by immunoSEQ multiplex PCR. The sample shows 300,000 to 450,000 clones, more than 75% of them seen only once. Input material: PBMCs or T cells enriched from blood (not recorded which). All receptors come from a young woman who had recovered from COVID-19.

The CDR3: CASSLEQGAEGYTF. CDR3 nucleotides: TGCGCCAGCAGCTTGGAACAGGGGGCTGAGGGCTACACCTTC. V usage is TRBV5-1 and J usage is TRBJ1-2; 9 nucleotides align to TRBD1. CDR1 is SGHRS and CDR2 is YFSETQ in the germline V gene. The length of the CDR3 is 14 residues. With 0 bases clipped from V and 8 bases from J, the junction kept 5 bases outside the gene matches. The variable domain in full, with the rest retrieved from reference TRBV5-1 and TRBJ1-2, is KAGVTQTPRYLIKTRGQQVTLSCSPISGHRSVSWYQQTPGQGLQFLFEYFSETQRNKGNFPGRFSGRQFSNSRSEMNVSTLELGDSALYLCASSLEQGAEGYTFGSGTRLTVV.

The V call is TRBV9, the J call TRBJ2-7, with TRBD1 identical over 8 bases. J was trimmed by 4 bases and V by 0 bases; bases with no gene match: 9. CDR1 is SGDLS, CDR2 YYNGEE, per germline. The CDR3 runs 16 residues. The CDR3 DNA is TGTGCCAGCAGCGTAGCGGGTGGGACAGGCGAGTACGAGCAGTACTTC. It translates to CASSVAGGTGEYEQYF.

The J gene is TRBJ2-7, the V gene TRBV10-2; 8 positions agree with TRBD2. This CDR3 comprises 16 residues. Germline CDR1 WSHSY, CDR2 SAAADI. The V segment lost 6 bases and the J segment 0 bases; nucleotides outside the gene matches: 10. CDR3 sequence (DNA): TGCGCCAGCAGCCCGGGGGGGGCCGGGGGCTCCTACGAGCAGTACTTC. Protein: CASSPGGAGGSYEQYF.

The V and J genes are TRBV19 and TRBJ2-3, with D possibly being TRBD2 (5 bases). The CDR3 is 13 amino acids. The ends were cut back, 7 bases at V and 2 bases at J, with 10 bases in the middle. CDR1 and CDR2 from the germline V gene are LNHDA and SQIVND (reference sequence). CDR3 sequence reads: CASIGENTDTQYF. The DNA for the CDR3 is TGTGCCAGTATCGGGGAAAACACAGATACGCAGTATTTT.

The chain couples TRBV11-2 to TRBJ1-5; 11 nucleotides align to TRBD1. Germline CDR1 is SGHAT and CDR2 is FQNNGV. J lost 2 bases, V lost 5 bases, and 8 bases had no gene match. CDR3 size: 17 residues. In DNA, the CDR3 is TGTGCCAGCAGCCCCCCTTGGGACAGGGGGTGCAATCAGCCCCAGCATTTT. This encodes CASSPPWDRGCNQPQHF.

The CDR3, as DNA: TGTGCCAGCAGTAACCAGGGGCTAGCTCAGCCCCAGCATTTT. Amino acids: CASSNQGLAQPQHF. The chain employs TRBV2 and TRBJ1-5, with D tentatively TRBD1 (6 bases). CDR3 length: 14 residues. In germline, CDR1 is SNHLY, CDR2 FYNNEI. Trimming removed 5 bases from V and 6 bases from J, with 14 bases in between.

This chain connects TRBV27 to TRBJ1-6, with D possibly matching TRBD1 (5 bases). Germline values: CDR1 MNHEY, CDR2 SMNVEV (reference sequence). This CDR3 comprises 14 residues. V shed 6 bases and J shed 7 bases, with 13 bases lying between them. CDR3 amino acids: CASSVTRGNSPLHF. In nucleotides, the CDR3 is TGTGCCAGCAGCGTTACTCGGGGGAATTCACCCCTCCACTTT.

V and J are TRBV28 and TRBJ1-5, with no clear D. Germline CDR1 MDHEN, CDR2 SYDVKM. There are 11 residues in the CDR3. V was trimmed by 3 bases and J by 7 bases, leaving 4 bases between them. CDR3 in amino acids: CASSFEQPQHF. CDR3 sequence (DNA): TGTGCCAGCAGTTTCGAGCAGCCCCAGCATTTT.

The J gene is TRBJ1-2, the V gene TRBV11-2; no firm D call. Trimming removed 5 bases from V and 8 bases from J, with 21 bases in between. The CDR3 totals 15 residues. From germline, CDR1 is SGHAT and CDR2 FQNNGV. As DNA, the CDR3 is TGTGCCAGCAGCCCACCCAACCCGGAGGCTGGGGGCTACACCTTC. This sequence encodes CASSPPNPEAGGYTF.

The chain joins TRBV27 to TRBJ1-2; D might be TRBD1 (6 bases). Germline loops: CDR1 MNHEY, CDR2 SMNVEV (reference sequence). The CDR3 spans 13 residues. The V end was cut by 5 bases, the J end by 7 bases, with 14 bases between. For the CDR3, the DNA is TGTGCCAGCAGTATCACAGGGAGGGGTGGCTACACCTTC. As protein: CASSITGRGGYTF.

The chain employs TRBV15 and TRBJ1-1, with TRBD1 matching over 8 bases. V shed 1 base, J shed 4 bases, and the junction held 2 bases outside the gene matches. The CDR3 is made up of 14 amino acids. Germline assignment: CDR1 LNHNV and CDR2 YYDKDF (reference sequence). The CDR3 sequence is CATSRGTGRTEAFF. In DNA, the CDR3 is TGTGCCACCAGCAGAGGGACAGGGCGCACTGAAGCTTTCTTT.

This clone was seen a few times. The gene calls are TRBV28 and TRBJ1-6; TRBD1 agrees at 9 bases. V gave up 8 bases and J gave up 7 bases; unmatched junction bases: 6. This CDR3 is 14 amino acids long. In germline, CDR1 is MDHEN, CDR2 SYDVKM. CDR3 coding DNA: TGTGCCAGCCAAGCCGGGACAGGGAATTCACCCCTCCACTTT. Protein product: CASQAGTGNSPLHF. Variable domain in full (rest from reference TRBV28 and TRBJ1-6): DVKVTQSSRYLVKRTGEKVFLECVQDMDHENMFWYRQDPGLGLRLIYFSYDVKMKEKGDIPEGYSVSREKKERFSLILESASTNQTSMYLCASQAGTGNSPLHFGNGTRLTVT.

The gene calls are TRBV6-2 or TRBV6-3 and TRBJ2-3; 7 bases match TRBD2. J lost 3 bases, V lost 7 bases, and 4 bases had no gene match. Per germline, CDR1 MNHEY and CDR2 SVGEGT. The CDR3 has 13 amino acids. DNA of the CDR3: TGTGCCAGCAACCCGGGGGGAACAGATACGCAGTATTTT. Encoded protein: CASNPGGTDTQYF.

The chain's CDR3 is CASSPREGTEAFF. Written as DNA, the CDR3 is TGTGCCAGCTCACCACGTGAGGGCACTGAAGCTTTCTTT. This chain connects TRBV18 to TRBJ1-1; D remains ambiguous. The CDR3 sequence is 13 residues long. V gave up 1 base and J gave up 4 bases, with 7 bases separating them. Germline-derived CDR1 and CDR2 are KGHSH and LQKENI.

The chain combines TRBV27 with TRBJ1-1, with 7 bases fitting TRBD1. CDR3 size: 13 residues. The trim removed 8 bases at V and 0 bases at J, leaving 3 bases unmatched. Germline V gene lookup returns CDR1 MNHEY and CDR2 SMNVEV (reference sequence). In DNA, the CDR3 is TGTGCCAGCTGGGGACAGATGAACACTGAAGCTTTCTTT. This encodes CASWGQMNTEAFF.

The chain uses TRBV24-1 and TRBJ2-1; 9 bases agree with TRBD1. The V and J ends lost 3 bases and 2 bases, in that order; junction bases with no gene match: 4. Looked up from germline, CDR1 is KGHDR and CDR2 is SFDVKD. CDR3 length: 16 residues. CDR3 sequence: CATSDQGQGPYNEQFF. The CDR3 DNA reads as TGTGCCACCAGTGATCAGGGACAGGGACCCTACAATGAGCAGTTCTTC.

The V and J genes are TRBV4-3 and TRBJ2-5, with 11 bases fitting TRBD2. Trimming removed 4 bases from V and 0 bases from J; junction bases left unmatched: 4. The CDR3 sequence is 16 residues long. The germline V gene has CDR1 LGHNA and CDR2 YSLEER. The CDR3 reads CASSLGTSGNQETQYF. The CDR3 DNA is TGCGCCAGCAGCCTCGGGACTAGCGGCAACCAAGAGACCCAGTACTTC.